The source of this TCR beta chain is a study of cytomegalovirus exposure and HLA in healthy donors. This PCR relied on a set of 60 Vbeta primers and 13 Jbeta primers. Measured with immunoSEQ multiplex PCR; TCRdb has only the in-frame clones, and not every one. This sample has 150,000 to 200,000 clones, with roughly 82% found just once. The CDR3 totals 15 residues. Germline V gene sequence: CDR1 SGHRS, CDR2 YFSETQ. Trimming took 6 bases from V and 2 from J; bases not matched to a gene: 8. The clonotype originates from a girl between 10 and 17 years old in good health and CMV-seropositive. The rearrangement uses TRBV5-1 and TRBJ2-3; 8 bases map to TRBD2. The sequenced sample consisted of PBMCs. The CDR3 bases are TGCGCCAGCAAGCAAGCGGGGGCCCCCACAGATACGCAGTATTTT. This encodes CASKQAGAPTDTQYF.